A selection of T cell receptor beta chains follows, all from one sample in a study of cytomegalovirus exposure and HLA in healthy donors. The data were produced by immunoSEQ multiplex PCR, yet TCRdb's version contains in-frame clones alone and is incomplete. The sample consists of 120,000 or so clones, 77% of them appearing once. What was sequenced was PBMCs. These receptors came from a man aged 50 to 60 in good health and CMV-seropositive. Both conserved end residues are trimmed from each CDR3. Rows give clone size only sometimes, using once, few, many, or a class for an expanded clone.

ASSLVNEQY	.	.	TRBV5-6	9
ASSLSSYNEQF	TRBJ2-1	.	TRBV28	11
ASSHLDRGMTDGYT	TRBJ1-2	.	TRBV5-4	14
ASSSQTLGSGANVLT	TRBJ2-6	.	TRBV19	15
ASSKTNRGNEQY	TRBJ2-7	.	TRBV19	12
ASSVVGAFGNEQF	TRBJ2-1	.	TRBV9	13
ATQPGQGGKLF	TRBJ1-4	.	TRBV10-1	11
ASSQGGGRNTEAF	TRBJ1-1	.	TRBV4-3	13
SVFLSRAHEQY	TRBJ2-7	once	TRBV29-1	11
ASSLEDSLYEQY	.	few	TRBV5-4	12
ATSRAPGAGNTIY	TRBJ1-3	.	TRBV15	13
ASSLAGQGEQPQH	TRBJ1-5	.	TRBV5-1	13
ASSIIGSWNTEAF	TRBJ1-1	.	TRBV19	13
ASSQEYRVNTEAF	TRBJ1-1	.	TRBV4-3	13
ASSTIVQGSDTQY	TRBJ2-3	.	TRBV19	13
ASSFFGTRGLF	TRBJ1-4	.	TRBV7-9	11
AWRTKTGRLIEQY	TRBJ2-7	few	TRBV30	13
ASSRLSNQPQH	TRBJ1-5	.	TRBV28	11
AWKPTFRDTIY	TRBJ1-3	.	TRBV30	11
ASSLEGGRGHTNTQY	TRBJ2-3	.	TRBV5-1	15
ASRGTGLSNTEAF	TRBJ1-1	.	TRBV5-1	13
ASSSGQGTNNSPLH	TRBJ1-6	.	TRBV6-5	14
ASSQRDRPNYGYT	TRBJ1-2	.	TRBV14	13
SVGDRALGGQF	TRBJ2-1	.	TRBV29-1	11
ASSKSIGSEAF	TRBJ1-1	.	TRBV21-1	11
ASSQEWDRAYEQY	TRBJ2-7	.	TRBV4-3	13
ASSLVVGQGAWGYT	TRBJ1-2	.	TRBV5-4	14
ASSIYSPVVIKPQH	TRBJ1-5	.	TRBV19	14
ASSRANKVAVSEQY	TRBJ2-7	.	TRBV19	14
ASSWTETTNYGYT	TRBJ1-2	.	TRBV5-5	13
ASTPQPTRGETQY	TRBJ2-5	.	TRBV9	13
ASSHTSPPYNEQF	TRBJ2-1	.	TRBV4-2	13
ASRVSTSGNTIY	TRBJ1-3	.	TRBV6-5	12
ASSQGSGRELGTDTQY	TRBJ2-3	.	TRBV4-1	16
ASSLEFDRTQETQY	TRBJ2-5	.	TRBV11-2	14
ASSAELGAGVYEQY	TRBJ2-7	.	TRBV9	14
ASRHSSQNRGLNEQY	TRBJ2-7	.	TRBV7-2	15
ASSLDDRGTEAF	TRBJ1-1	.	TRBV5-1	12
ASGFNNEQF	TRBJ2-1	.	TRBV12-5	9
ASSPQGVGTDTQY	TRBJ2-3	.	TRBV7-2	13
ASSMVQGTDTQY	TRBJ2-3	once	TRBV19	12
ASSISGRARTGELF	TRBJ2-2	.	TRBV19	14
ASSITSDGSSYNSPLH	TRBJ1-6	once	TRBV4-1	16
ASSPGAGGNSPLH	TRBJ1-6	.	TRBV5-4	13
ASRTGKNEKLF	TRBJ1-4	.	TRBV2	11
ASSEYYATTDTQY	TRBJ2-3	few	TRBV6-1	13